Included here is one T cell receptor beta chain sequence, with context. Original methodology: Nucleated cell number was recorded as an estimate derived from reference gene primer amplification. Measured with immunoSEQ multiplex PCR; TCRdb has only the in-frame clones, and not every one. V, J and clone size are taken as reported in that table, and D and trimming were inferred from the DNA itself. The repertoire holds approximately 180,000 clones, with 80% to 90% as singletons. This sample stems from a study of blood T cell repertoires in COVID-19. Study context: T cells, B-cell-depleted T cells, or PBMCs provided the cDNA or gDNA that served as material.

CDR1 and CDR2 (germline): SGDLS, YYNGEE. The CDR3 sequence is 16 residues long. V lost 2 bases, J lost 4 bases, and 7 bases stayed unmatched. The sample consisted of peripheral blood. The rearrangement links TRBV9 to TRBJ2-2; 8 nucleotides match TRBD2. The clonotype comes from a man aged 55 to 70 with acute or convalescent COVID-19. CDR3 protein: CASSVDPGTSTGELFF. The CDR3 DNA sequence: TGTGCCAGCAGCGTCGATCCCGGGACTAGCACCGGGGAGCTGTTTTTT.